One and the same sample provided the 20 T cell receptor beta chains below, sequenced in a study of post-analysis software for immune sequencing data. Study findings and constraints: The five TRBV segments detected at higher frequency in patients than in controls included TRBV5-6, TRBV5-1 and TRBV20-1.

Unique molecular identifiers were present in the TCR beta cDNA libraries. TCRdb itself ran the PCR reads through MiXCR, one entry per CDR3 protein. Among roughly 600,000 distinct CDR3 sequences listed, 44% were seen once. Their antigens are not known. The sequenced sample consisted of blood. Receptor source: a girl aged 5-17 years with multiple sclerosis.

V and J are TRBV20-1 and TRBJ2-3; the match to TRBD2 covers 10 bases. V gave up 0 bases and J gave up 4 bases; unmatched junction bases: 10. Germline lookup yields CDR1 DFQATT and CDR2 SNEGSKA (reference sequence). This CDR3 has 17 residues. The CDR3 DNA reads as TGCAGTGCTAGAGATAGATGGGTAACTAGCGGGGCAGATACGCAGTATTTT. This gives the protein CSARDRWVTSGADTQYF.

This sequence joins TRBV6-5 and TRBJ1-2, with 7 nucleotides matching TRBD1. The V gene's germline CDR1 is MNHEY and CDR2 SVGAGI. The CDR3 extends over 15 amino acids. J gave up 2 bases and V 2 bases, and 5 bases lay outside the gene matches. The CDR3 DNA sequence: TGTGCCAGCAGTTACGGACAGGAGCTCAACTATGGCTACACCTTC. Translating gives CASSYGQELNYGYTF.

The J gene is TRBJ2-1, the V gene TRBV27; D remains ambiguous. This CDR3 has 11 residues. The V gene's germline CDR1 is MNHEY and CDR2 SMNVEV (reference sequence). V was clipped by 4 bases and J by 9 bases, with 7 bases between them. CDR3 bases: TGTGCCAGCAGTTCATGGGGTGAGCAGTTCTTC. Translating it yields CASSSWGEQFF.

The chain recombines TRBV5-1 with TRBJ1-5; D is ambiguous. There are 13 residues in the CDR3. The V end was cut by 4 bases, the J end by 9 bases, with 14 bases between. CDR1 is SGHRS and CDR2 is YFSETQ in the germline V gene. The CDR3 DNA reads TGCGCCAGCAGCCTCCTTGGGGAGGGGCCCCAGCATTTT. Translation: CASSLLGEGPQHF.

This clonotype was observed a few times. The chain joins TRBV12-3 or TRBV12-4 to TRBJ2-4, with a tentative D call TRBD1 (5 bases). Deletions cut 0 bases from V and 1 base from J, with 10 bases between. The CDR3 is made up of 16 amino acids. CDR3 in DNA: TGTGCCAGCAGTTTAGCAGGGGTGTTTGCCAAAAACATTCAGTACTTC. This translates into CASSLAGVFAKNIQYF.

The chain links TRBV6-5 to TRBJ2-3; D is perhaps TRBD1 (5 bases). Germline CDR1 and CDR2: MNHEY and SVGAGI. The CDR3 totals 14 residues. Trimming cost V 5 bases and J 3 bases, with 12 bases left between them. This chain's CDR3 is CASSPLRQTDTQYF. DNA of the CDR3: TGTGCCAGCAGTCCGCTTCGACAGACAGATACGCAGTATTTT.

This clonotype was detected only a few times. This chain connects TRBV10-3 to TRBJ2-4, with 9 bases identical to TRBD1. The CDR3 covers 14 residues. Trimming cost V 5 bases and J 5 bases; bases outside gene matches: 4. The germline V gene encodes CDR1 ENHRY and CDR2 SYGVKD. This CDR3 reads CAISRQGDENIQYF. The CDR3 region has the DNA TGTGCCATCAGTAGACAGGGGGATGAAAACATTCAGTACTTC.

The chain joins TRBV7-6 to TRBJ1-4; D may be TRBD1 (6 bases). CDR1 SGHVS and CDR2 FNYEAQ come from the germline V gene. V was clipped by 5 bases and J by 0 bases, with 10 bases between them. This CDR3 contains 15 residues. In DNA, the CDR3 is TGTGCCAGCAGCGCGACAGGCTCAACTAATGAAAAACTGTTTTTT. It specifies CASSATGSTNEKLFF.

The chain joins TRBV4-1 to TRBJ1-2; a weak D match, TRBD1 (6 bases). V shed 0 bases and J shed 1 base, with 9 bases lying between them. CDR3 length equals 15 residues. Germline CDR1 is MGHRA and CDR2 is YSYEKL. The CDR3 nucleotides are TGCGCCAGCAGCCAAGATTGGACAGTTAACTATGGCTACACCTTC. It encodes CASSQDWTVNYGYTF.

The chain combines TRBV28 with TRBJ1-2; D gene unclear. Germline V gene lookup returns CDR1 MDHEN and CDR2 SYDVKM. Trimming took 5 bases from V and 5 from J, leaving 15 bases between them. The CDR3 extends over 14 amino acids. CDR3 bases: TGTGCCAGCAGTGCTCCCGACCTATCTTATGGCTACACCTTC. Translated, it gives CASSAPDLSYGYTF.

V gene TRBV9 combines with J gene TRBJ2-3; D ambiguous. The V and J ends lost 0 bases and 1 base respectively, with 12 bases between them. The CDR3 sequence is 16 residues long. CDR1 and CDR2 (germline): SGDLS, YYNGEE. The CDR3 DNA sequence: TGTGCCAGCAGCGTAGTAGAATCCCCGCGCACAGATACGCAGTATTTT. Its protein is CASSVVESPRTDTQYF. The full variable domain, in which reference TRBV9 and TRBJ2-3 provide the parts outside the CDR3, is DSGVTQTPKHLITATGQRVTLRCSPRSGDLSVYWYQQSLDQGLQFLIQYYNGEERAKGNILERFSAQQFPDLHSELNLSSLELGDSALYFCASSVVESPRTDTQYFGPGTRLTVL.

Notes on this clonotype: The junction differs from germline at one of its ends, possibly a read error. This chain uses TRBV4-1 with TRBJ2-3; the match to TRBD2 covers 10 bases. There are 17 residues in the CDR3. CDR1 and CDR2 (germline): MGHRA, YSYEKL. CDR3: CASSQDEPSGSGDTQYF. In nucleotides, the CDR3 is TGCGCCAGCAGTCAAGACGAACCTAGCGGGAGTGGAGATACGCAGTATTTT.

The rearrangement links TRBV20-1 to TRBJ2-7, with D maybe TRBD1 (6 bases). The V end lost 6 bases, the J end lost 5 bases, and 20 bases lay between the germline ends. Per the germline V gene, CDR1 is DFQATT and CDR2 is SNEGSKA (reference sequence). The CDR3 sequence is 14 residues long. The CDR3 protein is CSANHRAPRDEQYF. The CDR3 bases are TGCAGTGCCAACCACAGGGCCCCCCGGGACGAGCAGTACTTC.

This chain connects TRBV5-6 to TRBJ1-5; 7 nucleotides match TRBD1. Trimming at V came to 4 bases and at J to 3 bases, leaving 4 bases not matched to a gene. Germline V gene data show CDR1 as SGHDT and CDR2 as YYEEEE. The CDR3 consists of 14 residues. The CDR3, as DNA: TGTGCCAGCAGCCAGGGGACAGACAATCAGCCCCAGCATTTT. Translation: CASSQGTDNQPQHF.

The chain uses TRBV12-3 or TRBV12-4 and TRBJ2-7, with a tentative D call TRBD2 (5 bases). V gave up 6 bases and J gave up 6 bases, with 18 bases separating them. The CDR3 consists of 14 residues. The CDR3 loop reads CASSPTSWRIEQYF. Written as DNA, the CDR3 is TGTGCCAGCAGCCCCACTAGTTGGCGAATCGAGCAGTACTTC.

This clonotype was counted a few times. The chain joins TRBV4-1 to TRBJ2-7, with D tentatively TRBD1 (6 bases). V gave up 0 bases and J gave up 4 bases, with 13 bases separating them. This CDR3 is built from 15 residues. The germline gives CDR1 MGHRA, CDR2 YSYEKL. The CDR3 DNA follows: TGCGCCAGCAGCCAAGAAAGGGCAGGGGCATACGAGCAGTACTTC. The encoded protein is CASSQERAGAYEQYF.

V is TRBV10-3 and J is TRBJ2-3; D might be TRBD2 (6 bases). This CDR3 has 14 residues. CDR1 is ENHRY and CDR2 is SYGVKD in the germline V gene. Trimming removed 8 bases from V and 5 bases from J, with 17 bases in between. The CDR3 coding sequence is TGTGCCATCGCGGGACCGACGATGCAAGATACGCAGTATTTT. It specifies CAIAGPTMQDTQYF.

The chain links TRBV7-2 to TRBJ1-1; D is possibly TRBD1 (5 bases). Germline CDR1 and CDR2: SGHTA and FQGNSA. CDR3 size: 16 residues. Between the trimmed V and J ends, which lost 1 base and 5 bases, there was a span of 17 bases. The chain's CDR3 is CASSLDPSAGTTEAFF. The DNA of the CDR3 is TGTGCCAGCAGCTTAGATCCATCCGCAGGGACGACTGAAGCTTTCTTT.

This clonotype came up a few times. This rearrangement joins TRBV20-1 to TRBJ2-7, with D tentatively TRBD1 or TRBD2 (6 bases each). There are 15 residues in the CDR3. V dropped 6 bases and J dropped 2 bases, with 20 bases sitting between them. The germline gives CDR1 DFQATT, CDR2 SNEGSKA (reference sequence). For the CDR3, the DNA is TGCAGTGCCCTTCGAACCCCAGGGGAGGCCTACGAGCAGTACTTC. It is translated as CSALRTPGEAYEQYF.

This chain joins TRBV20-1 and TRBJ2-1; 7 bases are shared with TRBD1. CDR1 DFQATT and CDR2 SNEGSKA come from the germline V gene (reference sequence). J was trimmed by 7 bases and V by 0 bases; bases with no gene match: 12. This CDR3 comprises 16 residues. CDR3 loop: CSARDLDRALTNEQFF. CDR3 sequence (DNA): TGCAGTGCTAGAGATCTCGACAGGGCTTTGACGAATGAGCAGTTCTTC.